Below, 19 T cell receptor beta chains from the same sample are listed, as sequenced in a study of control samples from healthy donors and cancer patients. Here immunoSEQ multiplex PCR was the method, and the copy in TCRdb shows in-frame clones only, minus some. The sample carries more than 95,000 clones, approximately 90% recorded once. Sequencing was done on a sample of blood. The receptors here all came from a woman in her seventies in good health.

This clone was seen more than once but under ten times. The chain has TRBV11-2 and TRBJ2-7; a weak D match, TRBD2 (5 bases). The V end was cut by 1 base, the J end by 6 bases, with 7 bases between. The CDR3 length is 12 residues. Germline V CDR1 and CDR2: SGHAT, FQNNGV. In DNA, the CDR3 is TGTGCCAGCAGCTTAGCGAGCGGCGAGCAGTACTTC. Amino acids: CASSLASGEQYF.

V gene TRBV5-1 combines with J gene TRBJ2-1; D gene uncertain. The ends were cut back, 6 bases at V and 7 bases at J, with 14 bases in the middle. Germline V gene lookup returns CDR1 SGHRS and CDR2 YFSETQ. CDR3 length: 13 residues. The CDR3 sequence is CASTSTMGNEQFF. CDR3 DNA: TGCGCCAGCACTTCCACGATGGGGAATGAGCAGTTCTTC.

This clone was counted once. V gene TRBV5-6 combines with J gene TRBJ2-1; D is possibly TRBD2 (5 bases). CDR1 is SGHDT, CDR2 YYEEEE, per germline. This CDR3 comprises 16 residues. Trimming took 3 bases from V and 0 from J, leaving 13 bases between them. The CDR3 nucleotides are TGTGCCAGCAGCTCGACTACCAAGAGCTCCTACAATGAGCAGTTCTTC. It is translated as CASSSTTKSSYNEQFF.

The chain recombines TRBV20-1 with TRBJ1-5; D call uncertain. The CDR3 is made up of 11 amino acids. Germline-derived CDR1 and CDR2 are DFQATT and SNEGSKA (reference sequence). The germline V and J ends were trimmed by 3 bases and 6 bases, with 6 bases remaining between them. The CDR3 coding sequence is TGCAGTGCTAGTGGTGGTCAGCCCCAGCATTTT. This sequence encodes CSASGGQPQHF.

This sequence joins TRBV7-9 and TRBJ2-1, with D perhaps matching TRBD2 (6 bases). The CDR3 length is 16 residues. The V gene lost 5 bases and the J gene lost 1 base, with 15 bases spanning the gap. Germline values: CDR1 SEHNR, CDR2 FQNEAQ (reference sequence). The CDR3 DNA reads as TGTGCCAGCAGCCCCCGGCCAGGGAGGTCCTACAATGAGCAGTTCTTC. Its translation is CASSPRPGRSYNEQFF.

This chain joins TRBV5-5 and TRBJ1-1, with D possibly being TRBD1 (5 bases). This CDR3 spans 14 amino acids. Trimming removed 0 bases at V and 6 bases at J, with 12 bases between. Germline values: CDR1 SGHKS, CDR2 YYEKEE (reference sequence). The CDR3 spells CASSLVQGTPEAFF. DNA of the CDR3: TGTGCCAGCAGCTTGGTTCAGGGTACCCCTGAAGCTTTCTTT.

This chain connects TRBV9 to TRBJ2-3; the D gene is possibly TRBD1 (6 bases). This CDR3 is built from 15 residues. Germline V gives CDR1 SGDLS, CDR2 YYNGEE. V was pared by 5 bases and J by 0 bases, with 13 bases between. CDR3 protein: CASSRSGDSTDTQYF. CDR3 DNA sequence: TGTGCCAGCAGTCGCTCAGGGGATAGCACAGATACGCAGTATTTT. Drawing the rest from reference TRBV9 and TRBJ2-3, the complete variable domain is DSGVTQTPKHLITATGQRVTLRCSPRSGDLSVYWYQQSLDQGLQFLIQYYNGEERAKGNILERFSAQQFPDLHSELNLSSLELGDSALYFCASSRSGDSTDTQYFGPGTRLTVL.

The gene calls are TRBV19 and TRBJ1-2; D perhaps matches TRBD1 (5 bases). CDR3 size: 14 residues. In germline, CDR1 is LNHDA, CDR2 SQIVND (reference sequence). V was trimmed by 5 bases and J by 8 bases, leaving 18 bases between them. This chain's CDR3 is CASSAGIRDWGYTF. The CDR3 bases are TGTGCCAGTAGTGCGGGAATCAGGGATTGGGGCTACACCTTC.

This chain links TRBV18 with TRBJ2-7, with TRBD1 matching over 10 bases. The CDR3 loop spans 15 amino acids. CDR1 is KGHSH and CDR2 is LQKENI in the germline V gene. V shed 2 bases and J 1 base; nucleotides not matched to a gene: 2. CDR3 loop: CASSPGTGVSYEQYF. The CDR3, as DNA: TGTGCCAGCTCACCAGGGACAGGGGTGTCCTACGAGCAGTACTTC.

The CDR3 is CASTKVGTEAFF. For the CDR3, the DNA is TGTGCCAGCACCAAGGTAGGCACTGAAGCTTTCTTT. The chain joins TRBV5-6 to TRBJ1-1; no clear D. Per germline, CDR1 SGHDT and CDR2 YYEEEE. The CDR3 has 12 residues. Trimming cost V 6 bases and J 4 bases, with 10 bases left between them. The entire variable domain, with the rest obtained from reference TRBV5-6 and TRBJ1-1, is as follows: DAGVTQSPTHLIKTRGQQVTLRCSPKSGHDTVSWYQQALGQGPQFIFQYYEEEERQRGNFPDRFSGHQFPNYSSELNVNALLLGDSALYLCASTKVGTEAFFGQGTRLTVV.

The gene calls are TRBV9 and TRBJ1-3, with 7 bases matching TRBD1. The CDR3 contains 14 residues. V lost 3 bases and J lost 4; bases outside the gene matches: 4. Germline V gene data show CDR1 as SGDLS and CDR2 as YYNGEE. CDR3 loop: CASSGGQSGNTIYF. CDR3 DNA: TGTGCCAGCAGCGGGGGACAGTCCGGAAACACCATATATTTT. Filled out from reference TRBV9 and TRBJ1-3, the complete variable domain reads DSGVTQTPKHLITATGQRVTLRCSPRSGDLSVYWYQQSLDQGLQFLIQYYNGEERAKGNILERFSAQQFPDLHSELNLSSLELGDSALYFCASSGGQSGNTIYFGEGSWLTVV.

In regard to this clone: A read error may account for a junction end that differs from germline. The chain uses TRBV3-1 (or the pseudogene TRBV3-2) and TRBJ2-5; 10 bases are a match to TRBD2. Germline-derived CDR1 and CDR2 are LGHDT and YNNKEL (reference sequence). This CDR3 contains 18 residues. CDR3 sequence (DNA): TGTGCCAGCAGTCAAGTGCGTGTAAGAGCGGGGGGGCTCGAGACCCAGTACTTC. It codes for CASSQVRVRAGGLETQYF.

The CDR3 sequence is CASKEAGANTGELFF. The CDR3 DNA reads TGTGCCAGTAAGGAGGCGGGAGCGAACACCGGGGAGCTGTTTTTT. This rearrangement joins TRBV19 to TRBJ2-2; TRBD2 agrees at 7 bases. The germline gives CDR1 LNHDA, CDR2 SQIVND (reference sequence). V lost 7 bases and J lost 0; bases outside the gene matches: 5. The CDR3 runs to 15 residues.

CDR3 protein: CATSVEGANVLTF. CDR3 sequence (DNA): TGCGCCACCTCGGTGGAGGGGGCCAACGTCCTGACTTTC. This rearrangement joins TRBV5-1 to TRBJ2-6; D gene ambiguous. V was trimmed by 9 bases and J by 4 bases, leaving 11 bases between them. Germline CDR1 and CDR2: SGHRS and YFSETQ. The CDR3 extends over 13 amino acids. The full variable domain, with the rest looked up from reference TRBV5-1 and TRBJ2-6, is KAGVTQTPRYLIKTRGQQVTLSCSPISGHRSVSWYQQTPGQGLQFLFEYFSETQRNKGNFPGRFSGRQFSNSRSEMNVSTLELGDSALYLCATSVEGANVLTFGAGSRLTVL.

The V gene is TRBV18, the J gene TRBJ1-2; TRBD1 aligns across 7 bases. In germline, CDR1 is KGHSH, CDR2 LQKENI. The CDR3 loop spans 15 amino acids. The J segment lost 4 bases and the V segment lost 4 bases, leaving 9 bases of the junction unmatched. The CDR3 DNA is TGTGCCAGCTCACGTGAGGGACAGTCCCCCTATGGCTACACCTTC. Its protein is CASSREGQSPYGYTF.

The V call is TRBV11-2, the J call TRBJ1-1; TRBD1 matches 8 bases. Germline CDR1 reads SGHAT; CDR2 reads FQNNGV. Trimming took 1 base from V and 1 from J; bases not matched to a gene: 5. This CDR3 region has 16 residues. The CDR3 bases are TGTGCCAGCAGCTTAGGGCCCGGGACAGGGAACACTGAAGCTTTCTTT. Translation: CASSLGPGTGNTEAFF.

For the CDR3, the DNA is TGTGCCATCAGTGAGTCGAAGGTCACGAACACCGGGGAGCTGTTTTTT. It translates to CAISESKVTNTGELFF. The J gene is TRBJ2-2, the V gene TRBV10-3; D not certain. CDR3 length: 16 amino acids. Germline loops: CDR1 ENHRY, CDR2 SYGVKD. V was trimmed by 0 bases and J by 0 bases, leaving 8 bases between them.

The chain combines TRBV18 with TRBJ1-2; D not certain. The germline V and J ends were trimmed by 2 bases and 3 bases, with 10 bases remaining between them. The CDR3 covers 14 residues. From germline, CDR1 is KGHSH and CDR2 LQKENI. The CDR3 nucleotides are TGTGCCAGCTCACCAGGGCAACGCGACTATGGCTACACCTTC. It specifies CASSPGQRDYGYTF.

This chain uses TRBV5-6 with TRBJ2-1; 9 bases are a match to TRBD1. This CDR3 comprises 13 residues. V gave up 3 bases and J gave up 9 bases; unmatched junction bases: 4. The germline CDR1 and CDR2 sequences are SGHDT and YYEEEE. The CDR3 nucleotides are TGTGCCAGCAGCTGGGACAGGGAGGGTGAGCAGTTCTTC. It is translated as CASSWDREGEQFF.